This T cell receptor beta chain is drawn from a study of cytomegalovirus exposure and HLA in healthy donors. Overall study results and limits: Looking again later, the authors saw that most CMV-associated TCR beta chains seemed HLA-restricted. The Asian-associated ancestry cluster reportedly had fewer N-insertions than the approximately 610-donor mean in a later analysis.

Only one count was recorded for this clone. Its antigen is unidentified. All the people who gave samples were healthy bone marrow donors. 60 Vbeta and 13 Jbeta primers were used in PCR. The repertoire was sequenced with immunoSEQ multiplex PCR; TCRdb's copy has only in-frame clones and lacks some. The repertoire holds about 150,000 clones, with over 75% as singletons. Trimming removed 7 bases at V and 1 base at J, with 16 bases between. The germline V gene encodes CDR1 SEHNR and CDR2 FQNEAQ (reference sequence). The CDR3 sequence is 15 residues long. Specimen: PBMCs. The origin of this receptor is a woman aged 40 to 50 in good health and CMV-seropositive. The chain is built from TRBV7-9 and TRBJ1-1; D perhaps matches TRBD1 (6 bases). Written as DNA, the CDR3 is TGTGCCAGCACCTACCGGGGAGGGGGGAACACTGAAGCTTTCTTT. It is translated as CASTYRGGGNTEAFF.